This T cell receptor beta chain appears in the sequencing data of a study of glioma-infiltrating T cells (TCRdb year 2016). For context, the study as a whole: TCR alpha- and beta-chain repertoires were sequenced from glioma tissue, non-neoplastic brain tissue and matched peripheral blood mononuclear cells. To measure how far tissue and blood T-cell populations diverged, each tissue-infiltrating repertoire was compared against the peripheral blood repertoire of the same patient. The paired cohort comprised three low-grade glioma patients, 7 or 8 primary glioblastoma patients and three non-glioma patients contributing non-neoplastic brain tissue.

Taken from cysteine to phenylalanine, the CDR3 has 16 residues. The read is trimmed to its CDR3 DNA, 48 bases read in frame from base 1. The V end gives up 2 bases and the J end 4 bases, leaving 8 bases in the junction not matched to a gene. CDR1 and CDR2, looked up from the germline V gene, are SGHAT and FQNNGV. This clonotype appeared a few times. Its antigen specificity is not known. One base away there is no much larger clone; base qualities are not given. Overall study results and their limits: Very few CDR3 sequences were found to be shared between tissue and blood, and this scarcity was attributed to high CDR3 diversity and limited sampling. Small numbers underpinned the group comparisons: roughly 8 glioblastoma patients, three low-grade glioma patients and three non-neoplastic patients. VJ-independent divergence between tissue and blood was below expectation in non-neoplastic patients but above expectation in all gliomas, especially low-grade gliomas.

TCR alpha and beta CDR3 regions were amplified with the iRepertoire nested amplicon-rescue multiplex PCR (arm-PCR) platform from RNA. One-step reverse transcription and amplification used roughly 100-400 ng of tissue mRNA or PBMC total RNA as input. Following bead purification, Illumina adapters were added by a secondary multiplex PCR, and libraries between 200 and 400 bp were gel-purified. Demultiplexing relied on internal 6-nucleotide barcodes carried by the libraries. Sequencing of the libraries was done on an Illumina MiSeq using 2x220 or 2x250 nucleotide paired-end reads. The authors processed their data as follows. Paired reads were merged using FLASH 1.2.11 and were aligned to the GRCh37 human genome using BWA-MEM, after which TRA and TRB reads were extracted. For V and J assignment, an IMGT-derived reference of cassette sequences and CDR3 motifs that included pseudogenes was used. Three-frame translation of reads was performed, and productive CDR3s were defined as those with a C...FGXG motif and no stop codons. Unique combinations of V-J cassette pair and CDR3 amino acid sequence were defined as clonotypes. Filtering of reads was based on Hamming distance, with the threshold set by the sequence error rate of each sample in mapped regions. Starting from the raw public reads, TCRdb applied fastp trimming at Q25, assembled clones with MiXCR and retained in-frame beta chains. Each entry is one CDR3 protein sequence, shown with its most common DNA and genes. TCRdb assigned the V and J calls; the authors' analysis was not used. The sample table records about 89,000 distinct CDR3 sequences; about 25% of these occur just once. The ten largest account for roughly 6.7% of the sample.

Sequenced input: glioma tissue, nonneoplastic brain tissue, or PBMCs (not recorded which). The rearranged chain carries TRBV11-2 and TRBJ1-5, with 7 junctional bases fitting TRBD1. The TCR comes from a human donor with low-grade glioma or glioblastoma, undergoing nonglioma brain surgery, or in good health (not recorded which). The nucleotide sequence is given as TGTGCCAGCAGCTTAAGTCCGCAGGGGGGAAATCAGCCCCAGCATTTT. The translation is CASSLSPQGGNQPQHF.